The 9 T cell receptor beta chains below all came from one sample that was sequenced in a study of patients and donors after allogeneic stem cell transplantation (dated by TCRdb to the early 2020s). The library was obtained by RT-PCR. The instrument was a NextSeq 550. TCRdb reprocessing: public reads trimmed at Q25 with fastp, clones called with MiXCR, in-frame beta chains kept. When rows share a CDR3 protein, they turn into one entry using the most common DNA and genes. For this sample there are fewer than 20,000 distinct CDR3 sequences; around 29% appear just once. Of the sample, more than 30% falls within the top ten clones. Sequencing was performed on blood, either unsorted or a sorted T cell fraction (not recorded which). The origin of the receptors is a human donor who was either an allogeneic HSCT recipient or a stem cell or donor lymphocyte infusion donor (not recorded which). It is not recorded whose cells these are; they may come from a transplant donor.

This clonotype was picked up a small number of times. The chain is built from TRBV7-2 and TRBJ1-5, with unresolved D. Per germline, CDR1 SGHTA and CDR2 FQGNSA. This CDR3 spans 17 amino acids. Trimming stripped 1 base from V and 0 bases from J, with 13 bases between. For the CDR3, the DNA is TGTGCCAGCAGCTTAGTGGTCACCTCTCCTAGCAATCAGCCCCAGCATTTT. It specifies CASSLVVTSPSNQPQHF.

The chain has TRBV11-1 and TRBJ2-6; D call uncertain. CDR3 length equals 15 residues. V shed 3 bases and J shed 0 bases, with 6 bases lying between them. CDR1 and CDR2 from the germline V gene are SGHAT and FQDESV (reference sequence). In DNA form, the CDR3 reads TGTGCCAGCAGCTTCCCCTCCTCTGGGGCCAACGTCCTGACTTTC. Amino acids: CASSFPSSGANVLTF.

This clonotype was picked up a small number of times. J is TRBJ1-5 and V is TRBV6-2 or TRBV6-3; no firm D call. Germline V gene sequence: CDR1 MNHEY, CDR2 SVGEGT. Trimming left V 6 bases short and J 5 bases short, with 17 bases between. This CDR3 is built from 15 residues. The CDR3 protein is CASSPVLALYQPQHF. The DNA of the CDR3 is TGTGCCAGCAGCCCAGTTCTCGCTCTTTATCAGCCCCAGCATTTT.

This clonotype has just a few counts. This chain joins TRBV10-3 and TRBJ1-2; D call uncertain. The CDR3 length is 13 residues. The V end was cut by 5 bases, the J end by 4 bases, with 11 bases between. From germline, CDR1 is ENHRY and CDR2 SYGVKD. CDR3 sequence reads: CAISRRETYGYTF. Written as DNA, the CDR3 is TGTGCCATCAGTCGCCGGGAAACCTATGGCTACACCTTC.

The genes are TRBV5-4 and TRBJ1-6, with 8 bases fitting TRBD1. Trimming took 4 bases from V and 6 from J; bases not matched to a gene: 6. The germline gives CDR1 SGHNT, CDR2 YYREEE (reference sequence). CDR3 length equals 15 residues. As DNA, the CDR3 is TGTGCCAGCAGCACTAGACAGGGGATTAATTCACCCCTCCACTTT. It codes for CASSTRQGINSPLHF.

The sample holds many counts of this clonotype. J is TRBJ1-1 and V is TRBV20-1; 7 bases fit TRBD1. CDR1 and CDR2 from the germline V gene are DFQATT and SNEGSKA (reference sequence). V lost 6 bases to trimming and J lost 2 bases; unmatched junction nucleotides: 12. The CDR3 is made up of 15 amino acids. The CDR3 loop is CSARNGQVRNTEAFF. The CDR3, as DNA: TGCAGTGCCCGGAACGGACAGGTCCGTAACACTGAAGCTTTCTTT.

This clonotype was counted between two and nine times. The chain links TRBV6-1 to TRBJ2-5; D may match TRBD1 or TRBD2 (5 bases each). Germline V gene lookup returns CDR1 MNHNS and CDR2 SASEGT. The CDR3 length is 12 residues. Trimming took off 0 bases at V and 7 bases at J, with 6 bases between the two ends. The CDR3 spells CASSEAGTTQYF. CDR3 bases: TGTGCCAGCAGTGAAGCCGGGACGACCCAGTACTTC.

The CDR3 DNA is TGTGCCAGCAGCCCAGGGGAACCCGGGGTCACTAGCACAGATACGCAGTATTTT. Amino acids: CASSPGEPGVTSTDTQYF. The chain recombines TRBV4-2 with TRBJ2-3, with D possibly TRBD1 on 6 matching bases. The CDR3 is made up of 18 amino acids. Germline V CDR1 and CDR2: LGHNA, YNFKEQ. Trimming shortened V by 4 bases and J by 0 bases, and 20 bases separated the two germline ends.

This clonotype was seen only a few times. This sequence joins TRBV7-9 and TRBJ1-5, with D perhaps matching TRBD1 (6 bases). This CDR3 has 13 amino acids. Trimming stripped 5 bases from V and 4 bases from J, with 9 bases between. Germline V gene lookup returns CDR1 SEHNR and CDR2 FQNEAQ (reference sequence). The CDR3 is CASSPGENQPQHF. CDR3 nucleotides: TGTGCCAGCAGCCCAGGGGAAAATCAGCCCCAGCATTTT.